The T cell receptor (beta chain) under discussion was sequenced for a study of shared clonotypes between healthy human individuals. Source study methods: Owing to the provision of junction-only sequences devoid of quality scores by immunoSEQ, filtering differed. The protocol was immunoSEQ multiplex PCR, while the TCRdb copy is restricted to in-frame clones and leaves out a portion. V, J and clone size were drawn from that table, and D and trimming were deduced from the DNA. The sample has about 490,000 clones; less than 80% are singletons. Germline CDR1 SSHAT, CDR2 FNYEAQ (reference sequence). The CDR3 sequence is 18 residues long. V was pared by 5 bases and J by 3 bases, with 16 bases of the junction left unmatched.

The receptor was derived from a woman aged 40-49 years in good health. Some clones in this sample may be carry-over from other donors' samples. The rearrangement links TRBV7-7 to TRBJ2-3, with 8 bases aligning to TRBD1. Material: PBMCs. CDR3 DNA sequence: TGTGCCAGCAGCCCCCAAAGACAGGGGAGGTGGGAAACAGATACGCAGTATTTT. Protein product: CASSPQRQGRWETDTQYF.